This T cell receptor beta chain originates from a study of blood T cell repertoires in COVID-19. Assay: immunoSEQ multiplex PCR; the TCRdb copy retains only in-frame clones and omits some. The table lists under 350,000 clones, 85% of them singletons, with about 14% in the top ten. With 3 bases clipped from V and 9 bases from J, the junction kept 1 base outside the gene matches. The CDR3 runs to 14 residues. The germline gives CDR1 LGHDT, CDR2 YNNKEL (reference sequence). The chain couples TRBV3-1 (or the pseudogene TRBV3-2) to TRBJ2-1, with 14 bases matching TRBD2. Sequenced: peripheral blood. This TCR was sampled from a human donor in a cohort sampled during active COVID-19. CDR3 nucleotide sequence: TGTGCCAGCAGCCACGGACTAGCGGGAGGTGAGCAGTTCTTC. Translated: CASSHGLAGGEQFF.